Below, 4 T cell receptor beta chains from the same sample are listed, as sequenced in a study of blood T cell repertoires in COVID-19. Generated by immunoSEQ multiplex PCR, the TCRdb table keeps only in-frame clones and is missing some. Of approximately 290,000 clones in the sample, roughly 91% were seen once. The sequencing input was peripheral blood. Every receptor here comes from a young man with acute or convalescent COVID-19.

The sample holds one count of this clone. The V gene is TRBV7-9, the J gene TRBJ1-5, with 7 bases matching TRBD1. This CDR3 has 14 amino acids. V lost 5 bases, J lost 5 bases, and 6 bases stayed unmatched. Germline CDR1 reads SEHNR; CDR2 reads FQNEAQ (reference sequence). The CDR3 coding sequence is TGTGCCAGCAGCCCGACAGGGTTTTATCAGCCCCAGCATTTT. Translated: CASSPTGFYQPQHF.

In its sample, this clone was seen once. V and J are TRBV5-6 and TRBJ2-1; D perhaps matches TRBD2 (6 bases). Germline lookup yields CDR1 SGHDT and CDR2 YYEEEE. The CDR3 is made up of 12 amino acids. The V end was cut by 4 bases, the J end by 7 bases, with 9 bases between. Here the CDR3 reads CASSRGLNEQFF. In DNA form, the CDR3 reads TGTGCCAGCAGCCGGGGGTTGAATGAGCAGTTCTTC. Full variable domain (missing parts from reference TRBV5-6 and TRBJ2-1): DAGVTQSPTHLIKTRGQQVTLRCSPKSGHDTVSWYQQALGQGPQFIFQYYEEEERQRGNFPDRFSGHQFPNYSSELNVNALLLGDSALYLCASSRGLNEQFFGPGTRLTVL.

This sequence joins TRBV5-1 and TRBJ1-2; 10 bases agree with TRBD1. Germline loops: CDR1 SGHRS, CDR2 YFSETQ. Trimming cost V 4 bases and J 8 bases; bases outside gene matches: 5. This CDR3 region has 13 residues. In nucleotides, the CDR3 is TGCGCCAGCAGCCCTGGGACAGGGGTAGGCTACACCTTC. Translation gives CASSPGTGVGYTF.

V is TRBV18 and J is TRBJ1-5, with a possible D match to TRBD1 (5 bases). The germline gives CDR1 KGHSH, CDR2 LQKENI. V was cut by 3 bases and J by 0 bases, with 12 bases left in between. This CDR3 has 16 amino acids. This CDR3 reads CASSPLGLDSNQPQHF. The CDR3 DNA reads TGTGCCAGCTCACCTTTGGGACTAGATAGCAATCAGCCCCAGCATTTT.